One sample yielded the 25 T cell receptor beta chains listed below, sequenced in a study of blood T cell repertoires in COVID-19. Measured with immunoSEQ multiplex PCR; TCRdb has only the in-frame clones, and not every one. The data hold 80,000 to 130,000 clones, with roughly 90% observed a single time. Specimen: peripheral blood. These receptors were obtained from a man between 65 and 85 years old with acute or convalescent COVID-19.

The rearrangement joins TRBV5-1 to TRBJ1-2; D might be TRBD1 (6 bases). Trimming removed 0 bases from V and 4 bases from J, with 13 bases in between. CDR1 is SGHRS, CDR2 YFSETQ, per germline. The CDR3 contains 15 residues. CDR3 nucleotides: TGCGCCAGCAGCTTGGGGGACATAGGAATCTATGGCTACACCTTC. Translated, it gives CASSLGDIGIYGYTF.

The rearrangement uses TRBV29-1 and TRBJ2-1; TRBD2 is a possible D gene (5 bases). CDR1 SQVTM and CDR2 ANQGSEA come from the germline V gene. Trimming removed 3 bases from V and 0 bases from J, with 9 bases in between. The CDR3 is 14 amino acids. The DNA for the CDR3 is TGCAGCGTTGACGCTAGCCCCTCCTACAATGAGCAGTTCTTC. Amino acids: CSVDASPSYNEQFF.

The chain combines TRBV12-5 with TRBJ2-3, with a weak D call TRBD2 (5 bases). This CDR3 region has 17 residues. Trimming cost V 2 bases and J 2 bases, with 17 bases left between them. Germline lookup yields CDR1 LGHNT and CDR2 FRNRAP. CDR3 DNA sequence: TGTGCTAGTGGTTTGCAAATATTAGCGACATACACAGATACGCAGTATTTT. Translation gives CASGLQILATYTDTQYF.

The chain recombines TRBV2 with TRBJ1-4; TRBD1 matches at 12 bases. CDR1 is SNHLY, CDR2 FYNNEI, per germline. The CDR3 sequence is 17 residues long. V trimming: 4 bases; J trimming: 7 bases; junction bases outside the gene matches: 10. In DNA form, the CDR3 reads TGTGCCAGCAGTGGCGGGACAGGGGGCCGGCGGGGTGAAAAACTGTTTTTT. It specifies CASSGGTGGRRGEKLFF.

The chain has TRBV5-6 and TRBJ1-2, with TRBD1 as a possible D gene (6 bases). The ends were cut back, 2 bases at V and 7 bases at J, with 18 bases in the middle. Germline V CDR1 and CDR2: SGHDT, YYEEEE. This CDR3 is built from 15 residues. The CDR3: CASSFRTVAGFGYTF. CDR3 nucleotide sequence: TGTGCCAGCAGCTTCCGGACAGTCGCAGGGTTTGGCTACACCTTC.

The rearrangement joins TRBV5-1 to TRBJ1-2, with 9 bases aligning to TRBD1. This CDR3 comprises 13 residues. V dropped 4 bases and J dropped 7; count of bases not matched to a gene: 5. Germline assignment: CDR1 SGHRS and CDR2 YFSETQ. The CDR3 spells CASSRDREGGYTF. The CDR3, as DNA: TGCGCCAGCAGCCGGGACAGGGAGGGTGGCTACACCTTC. Variable domain in full (rest from reference TRBV5-1 and TRBJ1-2): KAGVTQTPRYLIKTRGQQVTLSCSPISGHRSVSWYQQTPGQGLQFLFEYFSETQRNKGNFPGRFSGRQFSNSRSEMNVSTLELGDSALYLCASSRDREGGYTFGSGTRLTVV.

The J gene is TRBJ2-5, the V gene TRBV7-9; weak D call: TRBD2 (6 bases). V gave up 3 bases and J gave up 4 bases, with 12 bases separating them. Germline V lookup: CDR1 SEHNR, CDR2 FQNEAQ (reference sequence). This CDR3 has 14 residues. The CDR3 region has the DNA TGTGCCAGCAGCTTCCGGACCGGGGGAGAGACCCAGTACTTC. This translates into CASSFRTGGETQYF.

In DNA, the CDR3 is TGCAGCGTAGAGCAGGGGGGACGACGAAAGCAGTACTTC. Translation: CSVEQGGRRKQYF. The chain has TRBV29-1 and TRBJ2-7, with D possibly matching TRBD1 (7 bases). Germline CDR1 reads SQVTM; CDR2 reads ANQGSEA. This CDR3 region has 13 residues. V was trimmed by 6 bases and J by 8 bases, leaving 20 bases between them.

The chain combines TRBV2 with TRBJ1-2; the match to TRBD1 covers 10 bases. Germline V CDR1 and CDR2: SNHLY, FYNNEI. Germline trimming cut 5 bases from V and 1 base from J; bases unmatched to any gene: 7. CDR3 length equals 16 residues. The CDR3 DNA reads TGTGCCAGCAGTCGTCCCCGGGACAGGGGTAACTATGGCTACACCTTC. The encoded protein is CASSRPRDRGNYGYTF.

The rearrangement joins TRBV19 to TRBJ1-5, with D unclear. Per the germline V gene, CDR1 is LNHDA and CDR2 is SQIVND (reference sequence). The CDR3 has 14 amino acids. V was pared by 6 bases and J by 3 bases, with 12 bases between. CDR3 bases: TGTGCCAGTAGCCTCGGACTAGACAATCAGCCCCAGCATTTT. It is translated as CASSLGLDNQPQHF. Drawing the rest from reference TRBV19 and TRBJ1-5, the complete variable domain is DGGITQSPKYLFRKEGQNVTLSCEQNLNHDAMYWYRQDPGQGLRLIYYSQIVNDFQKGDIAEGYSVSREKKESFPLTVTSAQKNPTAFYLCASSLGLDNQPQHFGDGTRLSIL.

The V gene is TRBV3-1 (or the pseudogene TRBV3-2), the J gene TRBJ2-5; 13 positions match TRBD2. This CDR3 has 16 amino acids. Germline V gene sequence: CDR1 LGHDT, CDR2 YNNKEL (reference sequence). Trimming removed 0 bases from V and 5 bases from J; junction bases left unmatched: 3. CDR3: CASSQDLLAGGETQYF. The CDR3 DNA reads as TGTGCCAGCAGCCAAGACCTACTAGCGGGGGGGGAGACCCAGTACTTC.

This chain links TRBV5-1 with TRBJ1-5, with D unresolved. This CDR3 comprises 13 residues. In germline, CDR1 is SGHRS, CDR2 YFSETQ. The V gene lost 0 bases and the J gene lost 6 bases, with 7 bases spanning the gap. CDR3 bases: TGCGCCAGCAGCTTGGAAGGCGGTCAGCCCCAGCATTTT. Its protein product is CASSLEGGQPQHF.

This clone appeared a few times. The rearrangement uses TRBV9 and TRBJ1-1; TRBD1 matches 8 bases. The CDR3 runs 15 residues. In germline, CDR1 is SGDLS, CDR2 YYNGEE. Trimming at V came to 2 bases and at J to 4 bases, leaving 7 bases not matched to a gene. CDR3 loop: CASSVAGTGFTEAFF. The CDR3 region has the DNA TGTGCCAGCAGCGTGGCCGGGACAGGATTCACTGAAGCTTTCTTT.

The chain employs TRBV15 and TRBJ1-1; D unresolved. Trimming took 8 bases from V and 2 from J, leaving 18 bases between them. The CDR3 is 15 residues long. Germline CDR1 LNHNV, CDR2 YYDKDF (reference sequence). The CDR3 reads CATPMAGSFNTEAFF. The CDR3, as DNA: TGTGCCACCCCCATGGCGGGCAGCTTTAACACTGAAGCTTTCTTT.

The V call is TRBV5-5, the J call TRBJ1-1, with 7 nucleotides matching TRBD1. Germline trimming cut 3 bases from V and 5 bases from J; bases unmatched to any gene: 4. The CDR3 runs 13 residues. Per germline, CDR1 SGHKS and CDR2 YYEKEE (reference sequence). CDR3 residues: CASSWTGGTEAFF. In DNA form, the CDR3 reads TGTGCCAGCAGCTGGACAGGCGGAACTGAAGCTTTCTTT.

The chain uses TRBV3-1 (or the pseudogene TRBV3-2) and TRBJ1-6; D unresolved. This CDR3 is built from 15 residues. CDR1 LGHDT and CDR2 YNNKEL come from the germline V gene (reference sequence). Trimming took 1 base from V and 9 from J, leaving 13 bases between them. In DNA form, the CDR3 reads TGTGCCAGCAGCCAAGTGGTCGGGTTCGGTTCACCCCTCCACTTT. It is translated as CASSQVVGFGSPLHF.

The chain links TRBV5-6 to TRBJ1-5; weak D call: TRBD1 (5 bases). V was clipped by 3 bases and J by 6 bases, with 10 bases between them. Germline assignment: CDR1 SGHDT and CDR2 YYEEEE. This CDR3 contains 13 residues. CDR3 bases: TGTGCCAGCAGCTCGGGGGTGTCTCAGCCCCAGCATTTT. Protein sequence: CASSSGVSQPQHF. Using reference TRBV5-6 and TRBJ1-5 for the parts outside the CDR3, the full variable domain is DAGVTQSPTHLIKTRGQQVTLRCSPKSGHDTVSWYQQALGQGPQFIFQYYEEEERQRGNFPDRFSGHQFPNYSSELNVNALLLGDSALYLCASSSGVSQPQHFGDGTRLSIL.

This chain connects TRBV28 to TRBJ1-4; possible D gene TRBD1, 5 bases. CDR1 is MDHEN and CDR2 is SYDVKM in the germline V gene. V was cut by 6 bases and J by 7 bases, with 15 bases left in between. The CDR3 runs 14 residues. For the CDR3, the DNA is TGTGCCAGCAGATCTTCGACCGGGGGTGAAAAACTGTTTTTT. It codes for CASRSSTGGEKLFF.

V and J are TRBV12-5 and TRBJ2-1, with a possible D match to TRBD2 (6 bases). This CDR3 comprises 18 residues. Germline V gene lookup returns CDR1 LGHNT and CDR2 FRNRAP. V shed 3 bases and J shed 0 bases, with 18 bases lying between them. The CDR3 spells CASGLVWRAGSSYNEQFF. DNA of the CDR3: TGTGCTAGTGGTTTAGTGTGGAGGGCTGGCAGCTCCTACAATGAGCAGTTCTTC.

The J gene is TRBJ2-7, the V gene TRBV5-5, with D maybe TRBD1 (6 bases). V lost 1 base and J lost 4, with 9 bases in between. This CDR3 has 13 residues. The V gene's germline CDR1 is SGHKS and CDR2 YYEKEE (reference sequence). Here the CDR3 reads CASSLQGKYEQYF. CDR3 coding DNA: TGTGCCAGCAGCTTGCAGGGGAAGTACGAGCAGTACTTC. The full variable domain, its missing parts supplied by reference TRBV5-5 and TRBJ2-7, is DAGVTQSPTHLIKTRGQQVTLRCSPISGHKSVSWYQQVLGQGPQFIFQYYEKEERGRGNFPDRFSARQFPNYSSELNVNALLLGDSALYLCASSLQGKYEQYFGPGTRLTVT.

In nucleotides, the CDR3 is TGTGCCAGCAGTATTGCGGGGGGCTATGGCTACACCTTC. Amino acids: CASSIAGGYGYTF. The chain employs TRBV6-5 and TRBJ1-2; D is possibly TRBD1 (5 bases). This CDR3 comprises 13 residues. Germline V gene data show CDR1 as MNHEY and CDR2 as SVGAGI. V lost 5 bases, J lost 4 bases, and 11 bases lay in between.

The chain links TRBV6-1 to TRBJ1-5; weak D call: TRBD1 (5 bases). This CDR3 is 15 amino acids long. Per germline, CDR1 MNHNS and CDR2 SASEGT. Trimming removed 3 bases from V and 7 bases from J, with 16 bases in between. The CDR3 is CASSDDQGSEQPQHF. CDR3 nucleotide sequence: TGTGCCAGCAGTGATGATCAGGGAAGTGAACAGCCCCAGCATTTT.

V and J are TRBV5-4 and TRBJ1-5; D is ambiguous. The ends were cut back, 0 bases at V and 0 bases at J, with 13 bases in the middle. This CDR3 contains 17 residues. Germline V lookup: CDR1 SGHNT, CDR2 YYREEE (reference sequence). CDR3 sequence: CASSLAGRIYSNQPQHF. CDR3 nucleotide sequence: TGTGCCAGCAGCTTGGCCGGGAGGATTTATAGCAATCAGCCCCAGCATTTT.

In DNA form, the CDR3 reads TGTGCCATCAGTGTAACCGGGACAGGGATCTCCTATGGCTACACCTTC. Residues: CAISVTGTGISYGYTF. This chain links TRBV10-3 with TRBJ1-2; the match to TRBD1 covers 9 bases. Germline V lookup: CDR1 ENHRY, CDR2 SYGVKD. The CDR3 runs to 16 residues. V shed 4 bases and J 4 bases; nucleotides not matched to a gene: 10.

In regard to this clone: One junction end disagrees with the germline gene, perhaps due to a read error. The chain has TRBV9 and TRBJ2-3; 9 bases are shared with TRBD2. CDR1 and CDR2 (germline): SGDLS, YYNGEE. CDR3 length: 17 amino acids. The CDR3 DNA follows: TGTGCCAACAGCGTTTGGGCTAGCGGGAAATTTGCAGATACGCAGTATTTT. Its translation is CANSVWASGKFADTQYF.